This T cell receptor beta chain was sequenced during a study of blood T cell repertoires in COVID-19. Germline V gene lookup returns CDR1 SGHRS and CDR2 YFSETQ. The ends lost 5 bases at V and 4 bases at J; junction bases unmatched: 13. This CDR3 region has 16 residues. The method was immunoSEQ multiplex PCR; TCRdb's version includes in-frame clones alone and lacks a portion of them. There are about 100,000 clones in the sample; about 90% occur only once, and about 7.4% lies in the top ten. Sample: peripheral blood. This TCR was recovered from a man between 25 and 39 years old in a cohort sampled during active COVID-19. V and J are TRBV5-1 and TRBJ1-1, with 8 bases identical to TRBD1. CDR3 protein: CASRYTGGSGSTEAFF. DNA of the CDR3: TGCGCCAGCAGGTACACAGGGGGTAGTGGGAGCACTGAAGCTTTCTTT.